The sequence of this TCR beta chain was determined in a study of shared clonotypes between healthy human individuals. About the research overall: CD4 naive and CD4 memory each took three plates per donor, while CD8 naive took two and CD8 memory one.

Sorted-subset replicate PCRs used 150 to 200 ng of genomic DNA. This amount corresponded to some 32,000 T cell genomes. Only in-frame clones appear in the TCRdb table, and some are missing; sequencing was by immunoSEQ multiplex PCR. The repertoire holds approximately 87,000 clones, 62% seen once, with about half in the top ten. This CDR3 has 16 residues. Trimming took 2 bases from V and 0 from J, leaving 11 bases between them. From germline, CDR1 is MGHRA and CDR2 YSYEKL. The sample was memory CD8+ T cells sorted from blood. Subset described: CD45RO+ cells pooled with CCR7-negative TemRA cells. The rearrangement joins TRBV4-1 to TRBJ2-1; a possible D gene is TRBD1 (6 bases). This receptor was obtained from a man aged 30-40 years in good health. The CDR3 DNA reads as TGCGCCAGCAGCCAATCCCCAGGGGTCTCCTACAATGAGCAGTTCTTC. Its protein is CASSQSPGVSYNEQFF.